This TCR beta chain was observed in a study of T cells after yellow fever vaccination. Study-level findings and limits: After the booster, over 95% of CD4 and about nine tenths of CD8 primary-response clones were re-detected.

Conversion of TCR transcripts into cDNA relied on 5'RACE template switching, which added a universal primer site and UMIs. TCRdb independently ran MiXCR on the 5' RACE reads; one entry per CDR3 protein. The table has 500,000 to 650,000 distinct CDR3 sequences, around 12% seen once. This clonotype showed up just a few times. What it recognizes is unknown. Germline V gene data show CDR1 as SGHTA and CDR2 as FQGTGA. There are 16 residues in the CDR3. Between the trimmed V and J ends, which lost 2 bases and 1 base, there was a span of 12 bases. Here the sequenced sample was PBMCs, taken on the day of the yellow fever booster vaccination. The sequence derives from a man younger than 45 who received the YFV17D yellow fever vaccine. V usage is TRBV7-3 and J usage is TRBJ2-4, with D perhaps TRBD2 (6 bases). CDR3 bases: TGTGCCAGCAGCTTACGGGGGTCGAGGGCCAAAAACATTCAGTACTTC. The encoded protein is CASSLRGSRAKNIQYF.